The next 21 T cell receptor beta chains were all read from a single sample in a study of identifying expanded T cells in peripheral blood. Produced via immunoSEQ multiplex PCR; TCRdb's table is partial and in-frame only. Altogether tens of thousands of clones are present, approximately 88% being singletons, with the ten largest covering roughly 4%. The sample comprised blood. These receptors all stem from a person aged 18-70 years in good health.

The V gene is TRBV19, the J gene TRBJ1-5; 8 nucleotides line up with TRBD1. V shed 5 bases and J 1 base; nucleotides not matched to a gene: 1. In germline, CDR1 is LNHDA, CDR2 SQIVND (reference sequence). CDR3 length: 14 amino acids. The DNA of the CDR3 is TGTGCCAGTAGTTGGACAGGGAGCAATCAGCCCCAGCATTTT. This encodes CASSWTGSNQPQHF.

V is TRBV5-4 and J is TRBJ2-4; 7 bases match TRBD2. Germline values: CDR1 SGHNT, CDR2 YYREEE (reference sequence). There are 16 residues in the CDR3. Unmatched junction bases numbered 4, after V lost 0 bases and J lost 1 base. The CDR3 here is CASSLAGGTAKNIQYF. The CDR3 region has the DNA TGTGCCAGCAGCTTGGCCGGGGGGACGGCCAAAAACATTCAGTACTTC. Looking up the rest from reference TRBV5-4 and TRBJ2-4 gives the full variable domain: ETGVTQSPTHLIKTRGQQVTLRCSSQSGHNTVSWYQQALGQGPQFIFQYYREEENGRGNFPPRFSGLQFPNYSSELNVNALELDDSALYLCASSLAGGTAKNIQYFGAGTRLSVL.

The rearrangement joins TRBV4-3 to TRBJ2-1; 7 bases line up with TRBD2. CDR3 length: 17 residues. Germline V CDR1 and CDR2: LGHNA, YSLEER. V was clipped by 3 bases and J by 0 bases; unmatched bases: 8. The CDR3 reads CASSHSLGGGSYNEQFF. The CDR3 bases are TGCGCCAGCAGCCACTCGTTGGGGGGGGGCTCCTACAATGAGCAGTTCTTC.

The genes are TRBV29-1 and TRBJ1-3; D gene ambiguous. With 4 bases removed from V and 4 bases from J, the gap between germline ends came to 11 bases. Per germline, CDR1 SQVTM and CDR2 ANQGSEA. The CDR3 is 13 residues long. The CDR3 region has the DNA TGCAGCGTTGTAGAACATCTCGGAAACACCATATATTTT. This sequence encodes CSVVEHLGNTIYF.

The chain has TRBV6-1 and TRBJ1-5, with 11 positions matching TRBD1. Germline assignment: CDR1 MNHNS and CDR2 SASEGT. After removal of 5 bases from V and 3 bases from J, the junction contained 3 bases not matched to a gene. The CDR3 contains 15 residues. Here the CDR3 DNA reads TGTGCCAGCAGTTGGACAGGGGGCTTCAATCAGCCCCAGCATTTT. Protein sequence: CASSWTGGFNQPQHF.

This chain uses TRBV30 with TRBJ2-5, with D possibly matching TRBD2 (5 bases). The CDR3 runs to 12 residues. The germline V gene encodes CDR1 GTSNPN and CDR2 SVGIG (reference sequence). V was cut by 5 bases and J by 5 bases, with 12 bases left in between. The CDR3 DNA follows: TGTGCCTGGGAAACGGGGTGGGAGACCCAGTACTTC. Translating it yields CAWETGWETQYF.

The gene calls are TRBV14 and TRBJ2-5, with 9 bases matching TRBD1. The germline CDR1 and CDR2 sequences are SGHDN and FVKESK. The length of the CDR3 is 15 residues. The V and J ends lost 4 bases and 2 bases, in that order; junction bases with no gene match: 5. The CDR3 DNA reads as TGTGCCAGCAGCCCTATGACAGGGGGACAAGAGACCCAGTACTTC. This codes for CASSPMTGGQETQYF.

V usage is TRBV27 and J usage is TRBJ2-2, with 7 bases identical to TRBD2. V was clipped by 4 bases and J by 2 bases; unmatched bases: 7. This CDR3 is 16 amino acids long. Looked up from germline, CDR1 is MNHEY and CDR2 is SMNVEV (reference sequence). This CDR3 is CASSSERGHNTGELFF. The CDR3 DNA sequence: TGTGCCAGCAGTTCCGAGCGGGGCCATAACACCGGGGAGCTGTTTTTT.

The chain carries TRBV30 and TRBJ2-7; D not resolved. The CDR3 totals 13 residues. Germline CDR1 reads GTSNPN; CDR2 reads SVGIG (reference sequence). Trimming shortened V by 0 bases and J by 2 bases, and 8 bases separated the two germline ends. CDR3 loop: CAWSVTSTYEQYF. The CDR3 nucleotides are TGTGCCTGGAGTGTAACGTCTACCTACGAGCAGTACTTC.

This chain connects TRBV7-6 to TRBJ2-2; 8 positions match TRBD2. The CDR3 runs 17 residues. CDR1 and CDR2 from the germline V gene are SGHVS and FNYEAQ. After removal of 6 bases from V and 1 base from J, the junction contained 10 bases not matched to a gene. In DNA, the CDR3 is TGTGCCAGCAGTTTACATCGAAGCGGGAGGAACACCGGGGAGCTGTTTTTT. Its translation is CASSLHRSGRNTGELFF.

CDR3 loop: CAISESAGRYEQYF. CDR3 DNA sequence: TGTGCCATCAGTGAGTCGGCAGGGCGATACGAGCAGTACTTC. The chain couples TRBV10-3 to TRBJ2-7; perhaps TRBD1 as D (5 bases). Germline V gives CDR1 ENHRY, CDR2 SYGVKD. The CDR3 is made up of 14 amino acids. With 0 bases removed from V and 4 bases from J, the gap between germline ends came to 10 bases.

The chain has TRBV5-5 and TRBJ2-1; tentative D call: TRBD2 (6 bases). Germline CDR1 SGHKS, CDR2 YYEKEE (reference sequence). The ends were cut back, 0 bases at V and 7 bases at J, with 14 bases in the middle. CDR3 length: 15 residues. The CDR3 loop reads CASSLGAGSGNEQFF. The CDR3 nucleotides are TGTGCCAGCAGCTTGGGGGCCGGGAGTGGAAATGAGCAGTTCTTC.

Note on this clone: Distinct nucleotide sequences in the sample also encode this CDR3. The V gene is TRBV9, the J gene TRBJ2-2; D could derive from TRBD1 or TRBD2 (5 bases each). The CDR3 totals 15 residues. Trimming pared 0 bases from V and 0 bases from J, leaving 6 bases between. Germline CDR1 reads SGDLS; CDR2 reads YYNGEE. CDR3 region: CASSVGGANTGELFF. CDR3 in DNA: TGTGCCAGCAGCGTAGGAGGGGCGAACACCGGGGAGCTGTTTTTT.

The J gene is TRBJ2-4, the V gene TRBV10-3, with TRBD2 identical over 9 bases. Germline loops: CDR1 ENHRY, CDR2 SYGVKD. The J segment lost 11 bases and the V segment lost 10 bases, leaving 9 bases of the junction unmatched. The CDR3 runs to 12 residues. The CDR3 coding sequence is TGTGCCACTGCTTCCGCGGGGGGGTTTCAGTACTTC. Protein product: CATASAGGFQYF.

J is TRBJ2-3 and V is TRBV19, with 7 bases lining up with TRBD1. CDR1 and CDR2 (germline): LNHDA, SQIVND (reference sequence). V shed 6 bases, J shed 1 base, and the junction held 7 bases outside the gene matches. The CDR3 is 15 amino acids. The CDR3, as DNA: TGTGCCAGTAGCCTAAGACAGGGTGGCACAGATACGCAGTATTTT. This gives the protein CASSLRQGGTDTQYF.

The chain uses TRBV9 and TRBJ2-7; D is ambiguous. V lost 0 bases to trimming and J lost 2 bases, with 15 bases between them. The CDR3 contains 16 residues. The germline gives CDR1 SGDLS, CDR2 YYNGEE. CDR3 sequence reads: CASSVGGSTGPYEQYF. The CDR3, as DNA: TGTGCCAGCAGCGTAGGGGGTTCGACGGGCCCCTACGAGCAGTACTTC. The full variable domain, rest sourced from reference TRBV9 and TRBJ2-7, is DSGVTQTPKHLITATGQRVTLRCSPRSGDLSVYWYQQSLDQGLQFLIQYYNGEERAKGNILERFSAQQFPDLHSELNLSSLELGDSALYFCASSVGGSTGPYEQYFGPGTRLTVT.

The genes are TRBV5-1 and TRBJ1-2; the match to TRBD1 covers 7 bases. With 0 bases clipped from V and 4 bases from J, the junction kept 6 bases outside the gene matches. Germline V gene lookup returns CDR1 SGHRS and CDR2 YFSETQ. The CDR3 runs to 15 residues. The CDR3 DNA follows: TGCGCCAGCAGCTTGGCCGAGACAGGGCTCTATGGCTACACCTTC. It specifies CASSLAETGLYGYTF.

The chain uses TRBV9 and TRBJ2-7; D might be TRBD2 (5 bases). V was clipped by 0 bases and J by 2 bases, with 12 bases between them. The CDR3 is made up of 15 amino acids. Germline V gene data show CDR1 as SGDLS and CDR2 as YYNGEE. Here the CDR3 reads CASSVGSGVAYEQYF. CDR3 nucleotides: TGTGCCAGCAGCGTAGGCTCCGGGGTAGCCTACGAGCAGTACTTC.

This clone came up once. V usage is TRBV18 and J usage is TRBJ2-7, with 8 bases identical to TRBD2. CDR1 KGHSH and CDR2 LQKENI come from the germline V gene. V trimming: 6 bases; J trimming: 5 bases; junction bases outside the gene matches: 12. The CDR3 is made up of 15 amino acids. The CDR3 DNA is TGTGCCAGCTCCCCCTTCAGCGGGGGTAACAACGAGCAGTACTTC. Translating it yields CASSPFSGGNNEQYF.

The chain has TRBV2 and TRBJ2-5; the match to TRBD2 covers 8 bases. The germline gives CDR1 SNHLY, CDR2 FYNNEI. This CDR3 region has 14 residues. J was trimmed by 1 base and V by 6 bases; bases with no gene match: 4. The CDR3, as DNA: TGTGCCAGCAGGAGCGGGAGTTCCCAAGAGACCCAGTACTTC. It encodes CASRSGSSQETQYF.

The chain has TRBV5-1 and TRBJ2-4; TRBD1 might be the D (6 bases). Germline CDR1 is SGHRS and CDR2 is YFSETQ. CDR3 size: 12 residues. The V end lost 4 bases, the J end lost 15 bases, and 17 bases lay between the germline ends. CDR3 sequence (DNA): TGCGCCAGCAGCCCATCAGGGGAACCACCGTACTTC. Protein sequence: CASSPSGEPPYF.